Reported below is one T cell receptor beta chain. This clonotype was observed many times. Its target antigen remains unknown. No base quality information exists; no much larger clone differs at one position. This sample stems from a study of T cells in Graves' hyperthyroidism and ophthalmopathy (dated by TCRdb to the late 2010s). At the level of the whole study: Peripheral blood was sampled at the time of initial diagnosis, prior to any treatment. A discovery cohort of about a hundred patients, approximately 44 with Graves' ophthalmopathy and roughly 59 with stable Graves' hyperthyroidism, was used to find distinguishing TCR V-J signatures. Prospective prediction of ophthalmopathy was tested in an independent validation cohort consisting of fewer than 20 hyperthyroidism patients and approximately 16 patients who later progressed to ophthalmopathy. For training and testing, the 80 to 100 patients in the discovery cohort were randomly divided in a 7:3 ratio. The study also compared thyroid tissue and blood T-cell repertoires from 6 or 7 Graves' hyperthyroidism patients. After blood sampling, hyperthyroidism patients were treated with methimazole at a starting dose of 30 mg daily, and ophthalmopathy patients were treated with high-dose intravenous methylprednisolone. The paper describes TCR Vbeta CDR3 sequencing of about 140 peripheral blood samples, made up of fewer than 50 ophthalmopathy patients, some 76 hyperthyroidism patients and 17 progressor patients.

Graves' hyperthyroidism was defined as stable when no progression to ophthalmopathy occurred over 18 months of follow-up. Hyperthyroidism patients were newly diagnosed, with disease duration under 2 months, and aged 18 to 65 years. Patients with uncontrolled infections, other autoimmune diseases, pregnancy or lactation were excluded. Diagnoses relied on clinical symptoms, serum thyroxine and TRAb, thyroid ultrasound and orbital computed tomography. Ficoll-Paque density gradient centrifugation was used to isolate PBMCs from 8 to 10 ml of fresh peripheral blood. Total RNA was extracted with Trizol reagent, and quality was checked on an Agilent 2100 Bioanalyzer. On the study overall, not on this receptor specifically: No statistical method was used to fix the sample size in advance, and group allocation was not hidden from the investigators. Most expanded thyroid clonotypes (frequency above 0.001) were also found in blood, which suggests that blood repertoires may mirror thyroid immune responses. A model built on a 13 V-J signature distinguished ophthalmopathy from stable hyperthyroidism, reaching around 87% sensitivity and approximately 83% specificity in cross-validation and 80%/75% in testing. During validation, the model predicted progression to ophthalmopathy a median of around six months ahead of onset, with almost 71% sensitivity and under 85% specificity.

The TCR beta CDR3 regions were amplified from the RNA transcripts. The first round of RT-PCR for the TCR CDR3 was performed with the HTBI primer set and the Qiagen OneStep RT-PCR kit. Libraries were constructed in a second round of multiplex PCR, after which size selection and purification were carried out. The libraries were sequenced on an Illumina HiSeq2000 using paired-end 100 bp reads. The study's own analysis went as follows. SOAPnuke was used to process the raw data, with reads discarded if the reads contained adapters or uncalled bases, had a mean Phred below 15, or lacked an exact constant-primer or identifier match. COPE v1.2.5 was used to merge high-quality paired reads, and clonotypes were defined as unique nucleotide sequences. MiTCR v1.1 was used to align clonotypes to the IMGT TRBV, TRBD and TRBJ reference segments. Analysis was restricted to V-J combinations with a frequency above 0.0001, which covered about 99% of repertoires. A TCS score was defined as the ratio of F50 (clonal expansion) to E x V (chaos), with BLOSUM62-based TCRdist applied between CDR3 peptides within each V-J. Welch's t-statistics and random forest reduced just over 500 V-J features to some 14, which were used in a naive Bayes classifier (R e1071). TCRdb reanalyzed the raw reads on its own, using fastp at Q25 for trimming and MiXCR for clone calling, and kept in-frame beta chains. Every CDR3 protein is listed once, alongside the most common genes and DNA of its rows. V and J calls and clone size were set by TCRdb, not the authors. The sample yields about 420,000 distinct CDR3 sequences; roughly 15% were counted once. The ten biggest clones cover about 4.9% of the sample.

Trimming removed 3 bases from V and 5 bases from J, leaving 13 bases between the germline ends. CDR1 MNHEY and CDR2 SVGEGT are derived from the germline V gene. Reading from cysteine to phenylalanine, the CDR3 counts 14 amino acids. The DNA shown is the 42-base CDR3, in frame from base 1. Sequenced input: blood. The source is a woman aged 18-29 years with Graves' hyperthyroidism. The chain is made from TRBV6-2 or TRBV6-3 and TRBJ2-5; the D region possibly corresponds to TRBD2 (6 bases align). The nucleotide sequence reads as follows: TGTGCCAGCAGTTATGGAGGGTTCGGGGAGACCCAGTACTTC. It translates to CASSYGGFGETQYF.